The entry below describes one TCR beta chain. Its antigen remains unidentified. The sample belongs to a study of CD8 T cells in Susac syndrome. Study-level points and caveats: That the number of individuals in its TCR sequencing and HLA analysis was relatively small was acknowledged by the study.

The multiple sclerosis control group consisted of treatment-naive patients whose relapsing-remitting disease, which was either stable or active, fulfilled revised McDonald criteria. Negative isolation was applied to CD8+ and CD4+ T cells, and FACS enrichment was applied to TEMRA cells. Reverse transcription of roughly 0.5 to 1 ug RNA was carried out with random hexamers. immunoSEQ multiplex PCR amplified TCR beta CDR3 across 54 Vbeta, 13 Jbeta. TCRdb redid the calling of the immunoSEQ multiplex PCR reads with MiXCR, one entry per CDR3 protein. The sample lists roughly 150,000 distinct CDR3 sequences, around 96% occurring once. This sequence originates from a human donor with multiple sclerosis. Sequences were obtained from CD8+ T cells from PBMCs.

DNA for the CDR3: TGCAGTGCTAGAGACTTGGAGAGGGGCTATGGCTACACCTTC. It encodes CSARDLERGYGYTF. This chain joins TRBV20-1 and TRBJ1-2; a weak D match, TRBD1 (5 bases). This CDR3 contains 14 residues. Per germline, CDR1 DFQATT and CDR2 SNEGSKA (reference sequence). Trimming removed 0 bases at V and 4 bases at J, with 12 bases between.